This is a list of T cell receptor beta chains from one sample in a study of blood T cell repertoires in COVID-19. Using immunoSEQ multiplex PCR, the repertoire was profiled, and TCRdb retains in-frame clones only, with some absent. Of 150,000 to 200,000 clones in the sample, just over 85% are singletons; the top ten hold about 9.7%. Sequenced sample: peripheral blood. These receptor sequences come from a middle-aged man with active or convalescent COVID-19. CDR3s include the opening cysteine and the closing phenylalanine or tryptophan. D genes are given only for firm matches. Where a row states a size, it is once, few, many or the class of an expanded clone; other rows omit it.

v_call	clone_size	d_call	j_call	cdr3_aa	cdr3_nt
TRBV5-1	.	TRBD1	TRBJ1-4	CASRWGTGGTATNEKLFF	TGCGCCAGCAGATGGGGGACAGGGGGGACTGCAACTAATGAAAAACTGTTTTTT
TRBV6-5	.	.	TRBJ1-2	CASSRSDGPYTF	TGTGCCAGTAGTCGGTCAGATGGGCCCTACACCTTC
TRBV7-9	.	.	TRBJ1-5	CASSLAWTGNQPQHF	TGTGCCAGCAGCTTAGCGTGGACAGGCAATCAGCCCCAGCATTTT
TRBV5-4	once	.	TRBJ2-1	CASSFRGSSYNEQFF	TGTGCCAGCAGCTTCCGGGGGAGCTCCTACAATGAGCAGTTCTTC
TRBV9	once	TRBD1	TRBJ1-1	CASSGQGTTEAFF	TGTGCCAGCAGTGGACAGGGGACGACTGAAGCTTTCTTT
TRBV30	.	.	TRBJ1-1	CAWSPGTEAFF	TGTGCCTGGAGTCCCGGGACTGAAGCTTTCTTT
TRBV19	.	TRBD1	TRBJ1-1	CASSIRTGGLAMNTEAFF	TGTGCCAGTAGTATTCGGACAGGGGGCTTAGCTATGAACACTGAAGCTTTCTTT
TRBV29-1	once	.	TRBJ1-4	CSVLNEKLFF	TGCAGCGTCCTTAATGAAAAACTGTTTTTT
TRBV7-2	.	.	TRBJ1-2	CASSPTGSGSRYGYTF	TGTGCCAGCAGCCCTACAGGGTCCGGTTCCCGCTATGGCTACACCTTC
TRBV30	.	TRBD1	TRBJ1-1	CAWSLQGATEAFF	TGTGCCTGGAGTCTCCAGGGGGCGACTGAAGCTTTCTTT
TRBV19	.	TRBD1	TRBJ1-2	CASSFEGASGGYTF	TGTGCCAGTAGTTTCGAGGGGGCATCGGGTGGCTACACCTTC
TRBV3-1/TRBV3-2	.	.	TRBJ2-7	CASSQDSMPGTYEQYF	TGTGCCAGCAGCCAAGATTCTATGCCAGGTACCTACGAGCAGTACTTC
TRBV10-3	.	TRBD2	TRBJ2-7	CAIGRGGLDYEQYF	TGTGCCATCGGGCGGGGGGGCCTTGATTACGAGCAGTACTTC
TRBV6-1	few	.	TRBJ2-7	CASSEPGQSRRYF	TGTGCCAGCAGTGAACCCGGACAGTCGAGGCGGTACTTC
TRBV7-6	.	.	TRBJ1-5	CASSARGGQLSNQPQHF	TGTGCCAGCAGCGCGCGGGGGGGACAATTAAGCAATCAGCCCCAGCATTTT
TRBV30	.	.	TRBJ1-5	CAWNRYSNQPQHF	TGTGCCTGGAACAGGTATAGCAATCAGCCCCAGCATTTT
TRBV6-5	.	.	TRBJ1-4	CASGGGKTNEKLFF	TGTGCCAGCGGGGGGGGTAAGACTAATGAAAAACTGTTTTTT
TRBV9	.	TRBD1	TRBJ1-1	CASSDRGSEAFF	TGTGCCAGCAGTGACAGGGGCTCTGAAGCTTTCTTT
TRBV18	.	TRBD1	TRBJ1-4	CASSPPDRGSTNEKLFF	TGTGCCAGCTCACCACCGGACAGGGGGTCCACTAATGAAAAACTGTTTTTT
TRBV3-1/TRBV3-2	once	.	TRBJ2-5	CASSRAETQYF	TGTGCCAGCAGCCGCGCGGAGACCCAGTACTTC
TRBV19	once	TRBD1	TRBJ1-1	CASSSGGGNTEAFF	TGTGCCAGTAGTTCAGGGGGTGGGAACACTGAAGCTTTCTTT
TRBV5-1	.	.	TRBJ1-4	CASSWGDSEKLFF	TGCGCCAGCAGTTGGGGGGATAGTGAAAAACTGTTTTTT
TRBV7-2	.	.	TRBJ2-3	CASSPTAVNTQYF	TGTGCCAGCAGCCCCACCGCGGTTAATACGCAGTATTTT
TRBV5-4	.	TRBD1	TRBJ2-1	CASSGTGAGNEQFF	TGTGCCAGCAGTGGGACAGGGGCAGGGAATGAGCAGTTCTTC
TRBV4-2	.	.	TRBJ2-2	CASSQGTSIGGELFF	TGTGCCAGCAGCCAAGGGACTTCCATTGGCGGGGAGCTGTTTTTT
TRBV19	.	TRBD1	TRBJ1-4	CASRQVGQGATNEKLFF	TGTGCCAGTAGACAAGTCGGACAGGGGGCAACTAATGAAAAACTGTTTTTT
TRBV28	.	.	TRBJ1-5	CASSSPQGGNQPQHF	TGTGCCAGCAGTTCTCCTCAGGGAGGGAATCAGCCCCAGCATTTT
TRBV6-5	.	TRBD1	TRBJ2-7	CASSYRGLEYEQYF	TGTGCCAGCAGTTACAGGGGGCTTGAGTACGAGCAGTACTTC
TRBV14	.	TRBD1	TRBJ2-3	CASSQPGQGASTDTQYF	TGTGCCAGCAGCCAACCAGGACAGGGAGCTAGCACAGATACGCAGTATTTT
TRBV7-2	.	TRBD1	TRBJ1-5	CASSRTGGGEQPQHF	TGTGCCAGCAGCCGGACAGGGGGAGGGGAACAGCCCCAGCATTTT
TRBV30	.	TRBD1	TRBJ1-4	CASSGTALEKLFF	TGTGCCAGCTCCGGGACAGCTCTTGAAAAACTGTTTTTT
TRBV11-2	.	.	TRBJ2-3	CASSLDRHTDTQYF	TGTGCCAGCAGCTTAGACAGGCACACAGATACGCAGTATTTT
TRBV6-5	.	.	TRBJ2-2	CASSWEEGELFF	TGTGCCAGCAGTTGGGAGGAGGGGGAGCTGTTTTTT
TRBV24-1	.	TRBD2	TRBJ2-2	CATSQASGVGGELFF	TGTGCCACCAGTCAGGCCAGCGGGGTCGGCGGGGAGCTGTTTTTT
TRBV7-9	.	TRBD1	TRBJ2-1	CASSAGQVNEQFF	TGTGCCAGCAGCGCTGGACAGGTCAATGAGCAGTTCTTC
TRBV5-1	.	TRBD1	TRBJ1-6	CASQTGAGNSPLHF	TGCGCCAGCCAGACAGGGGCAGGGAATTCACCCCTCCACTTT
TRBV7-2	.	.	TRBJ1-5	CASSPPGGQPQHF	TGTGCCAGCAGCCCACCGGGAGGTCAGCCCCAGCATTTT